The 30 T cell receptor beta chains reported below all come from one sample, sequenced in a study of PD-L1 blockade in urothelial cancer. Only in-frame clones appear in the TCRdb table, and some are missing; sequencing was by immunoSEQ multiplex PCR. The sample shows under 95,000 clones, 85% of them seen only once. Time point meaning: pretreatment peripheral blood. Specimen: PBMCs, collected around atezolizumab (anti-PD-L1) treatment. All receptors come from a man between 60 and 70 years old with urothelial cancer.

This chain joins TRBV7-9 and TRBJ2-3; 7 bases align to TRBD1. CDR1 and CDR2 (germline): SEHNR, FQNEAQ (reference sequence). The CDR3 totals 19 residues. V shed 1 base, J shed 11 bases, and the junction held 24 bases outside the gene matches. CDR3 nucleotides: TGTGCCAGCAGCTTAGGGACAGGAAATCCCCGATCCTCTCCCCCAAAGCAGTATTTT. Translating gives CASSLGTGNPRSSPPKQYF.

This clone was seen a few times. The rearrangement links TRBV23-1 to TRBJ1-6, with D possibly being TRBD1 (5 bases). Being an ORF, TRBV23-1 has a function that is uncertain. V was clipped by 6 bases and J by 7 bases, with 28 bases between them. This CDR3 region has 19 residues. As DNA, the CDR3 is TGCGCCAGCAGAACGACAGTGGTAGGTTTATTGGTGCTAAATTCACCCCTCCACTTT. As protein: CASRTTVVGLLVLNSPLHF.

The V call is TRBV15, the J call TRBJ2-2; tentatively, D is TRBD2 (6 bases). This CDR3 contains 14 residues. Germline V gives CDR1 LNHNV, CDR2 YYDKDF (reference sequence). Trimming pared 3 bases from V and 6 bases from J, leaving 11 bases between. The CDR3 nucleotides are TGTGCCACCAGCAGCGGGAGTGTTGCCGGGGAGCTGTTTTTT. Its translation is CATSSGSVAGELFF.

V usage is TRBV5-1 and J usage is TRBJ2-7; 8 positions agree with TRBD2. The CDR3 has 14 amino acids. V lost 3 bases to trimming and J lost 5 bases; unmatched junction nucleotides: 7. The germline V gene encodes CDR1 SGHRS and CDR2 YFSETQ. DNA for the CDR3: TGCGCCAGCAGCTCCGGACTAGCCGGGAACGAGCAGTACTTC. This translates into CASSSGLAGNEQYF. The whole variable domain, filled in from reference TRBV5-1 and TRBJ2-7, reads KAGVTQTPRYLIKTRGQQVTLSCSPISGHRSVSWYQQTPGQGLQFLFEYFSETQRNKGNFPGRFSGRQFSNSRSEMNVSTLELGDSALYLCASSSGLAGNEQYFGPGTRLTVT.

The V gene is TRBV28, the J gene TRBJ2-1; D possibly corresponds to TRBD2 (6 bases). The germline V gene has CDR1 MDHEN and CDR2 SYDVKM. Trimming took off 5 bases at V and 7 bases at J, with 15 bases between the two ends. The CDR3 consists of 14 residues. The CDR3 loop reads CASSGDFLRNEQFF. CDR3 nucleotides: TGTGCCAGCAGTGGGGACTTTCTTCGAAATGAGCAGTTCTTC.

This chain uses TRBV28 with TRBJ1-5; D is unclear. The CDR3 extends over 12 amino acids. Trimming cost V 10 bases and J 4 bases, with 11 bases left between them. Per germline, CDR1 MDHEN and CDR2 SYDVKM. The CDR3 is CAIKDWNQPQHF. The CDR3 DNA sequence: TGTGCCATAAAGGACTGGAATCAGCCCCAGCATTTT.

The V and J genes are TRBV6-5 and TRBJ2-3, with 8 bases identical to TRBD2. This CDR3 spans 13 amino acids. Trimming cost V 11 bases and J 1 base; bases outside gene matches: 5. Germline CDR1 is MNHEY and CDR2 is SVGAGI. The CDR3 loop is CAVGSGGTDTQYF. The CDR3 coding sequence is TGTGCCGTGGGTAGCGGGGGCACAGATACGCAGTATTTT.

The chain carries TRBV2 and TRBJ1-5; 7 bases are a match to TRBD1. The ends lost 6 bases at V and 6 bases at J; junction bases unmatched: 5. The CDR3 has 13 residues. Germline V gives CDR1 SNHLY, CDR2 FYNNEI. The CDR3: CASRDRQVQPQHF. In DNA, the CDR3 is TGTGCCAGCAGGGACAGGCAGGTTCAGCCCCAGCATTTT.

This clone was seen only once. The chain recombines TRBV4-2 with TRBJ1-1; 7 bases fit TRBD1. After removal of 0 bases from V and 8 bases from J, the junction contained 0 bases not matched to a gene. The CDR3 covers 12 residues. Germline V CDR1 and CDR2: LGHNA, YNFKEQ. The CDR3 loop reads CASSQEQGEAFF. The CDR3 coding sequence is TGTGCCAGCAGCCAAGAACAGGGGGAAGCTTTCTTT.

CDR3 sequence: CAWSRRRVGRRGGTEAFF. CDR3 nucleotides: TGTGCCTGGAGTAGAAGACGAGTTGGTCGAAGGGGAGGCACTGAAGCTTTCTTT. The chain links TRBV30 to TRBJ1-1; weak D call: TRBD1 (5 bases). CDR3 length equals 18 residues. CDR1 is GTSNPN and CDR2 is SVGIG in the germline V gene (reference sequence). V lost 2 bases and J 4 bases, leaving 26 bases between the germline ends.

The CDR3 here is CASSDIRVNTEAFF. The CDR3 bases are TGTGCCAGCAGTGATATACGGGTGAACACTGAAGCTTTCTTT. The genes are TRBV28 and TRBJ1-1; D call uncertain. Germline V gene sequence: CDR1 MDHEN, CDR2 SYDVKM. The CDR3 loop spans 14 amino acids. The ends were cut back, 5 bases at V and 0 bases at J, with 10 bases in the middle.

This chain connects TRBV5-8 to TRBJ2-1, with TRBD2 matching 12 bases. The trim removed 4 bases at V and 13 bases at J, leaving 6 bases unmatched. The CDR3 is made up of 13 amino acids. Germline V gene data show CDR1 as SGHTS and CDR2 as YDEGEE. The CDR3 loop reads CASSNGLAGSQFF. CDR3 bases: TGTGCCAGCAGCAACGGACTAGCGGGATCACAGTTCTTC.

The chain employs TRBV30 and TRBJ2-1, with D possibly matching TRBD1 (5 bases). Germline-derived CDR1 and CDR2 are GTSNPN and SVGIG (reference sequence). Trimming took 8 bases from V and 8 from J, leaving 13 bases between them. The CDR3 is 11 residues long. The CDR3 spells CASTGAHEQFF. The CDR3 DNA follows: TGTGCCAGTACAGGAGCCCATGAGCAGTTCTTC.

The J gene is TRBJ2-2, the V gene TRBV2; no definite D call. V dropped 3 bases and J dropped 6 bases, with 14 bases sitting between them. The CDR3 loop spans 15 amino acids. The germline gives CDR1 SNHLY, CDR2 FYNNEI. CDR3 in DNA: TGTGCCAGCAGTGAGCAACTTACTGGTGCCGGGGAGCTGTTTTTT. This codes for CASSEQLTGAGELFF. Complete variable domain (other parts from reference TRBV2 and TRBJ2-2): EPEVTQTPSHQVTQMGQEVILRCVPISNHLYFYWYRQILGQKVEFLVSFYNNEISEKSEIFDDQFSVERPDGSNFTLKIRSTKLEDSAMYFCASSEQLTGAGELFFGEGSRLTVL.

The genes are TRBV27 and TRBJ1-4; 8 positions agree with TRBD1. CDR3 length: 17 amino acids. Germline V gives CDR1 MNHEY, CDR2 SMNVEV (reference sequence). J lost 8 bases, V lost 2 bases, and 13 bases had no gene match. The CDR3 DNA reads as TGTGCCAGCAGTTTAAAGGTCAACAGGGGGACGGGGGAAAAACTGTTTTTT. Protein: CASSLKVNRGTGEKLFF.

The DNA of the CDR3 is TGTGCCAGCAGTCGACTAGCGGGGGGGCTCGATGAGCAGTTCTTC. Amino acid sequence: CASSRLAGGLDEQFF. The chain combines TRBV2 with TRBJ2-1, with 14 bases fitting TRBD2. Trimming at V came to 5 bases and at J to 8 bases, leaving 5 bases not matched to a gene. The CDR3 totals 15 residues. The germline V gene encodes CDR1 SNHLY and CDR2 FYNNEI. The full variable domain, with the rest looked up from reference TRBV2 and TRBJ2-1, is EPEVTQTPSHQVTQMGQEVILRCVPISNHLYFYWYRQILGQKVEFLVSFYNNEISEKSEIFDDQFSVERPDGSNFTLKIRSTKLEDSAMYFCASSRLAGGLDEQFFGPGTRLTVL.

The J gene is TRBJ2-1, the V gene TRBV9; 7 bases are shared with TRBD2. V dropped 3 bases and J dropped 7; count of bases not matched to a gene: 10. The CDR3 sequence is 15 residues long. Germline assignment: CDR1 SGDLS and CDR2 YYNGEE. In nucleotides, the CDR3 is TGTGCCAGCAGCGGCCTAGCGGAAAAAAATAATGAGCAGTTCTTC. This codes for CASSGLAEKNNEQFF.

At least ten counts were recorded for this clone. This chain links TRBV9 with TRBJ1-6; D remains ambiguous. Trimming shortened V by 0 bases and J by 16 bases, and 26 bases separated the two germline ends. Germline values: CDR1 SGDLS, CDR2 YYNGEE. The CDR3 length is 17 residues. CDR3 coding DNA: TGTGCCAGCAGCGTAGAGGAGCGGGCCGGCCAACTAAATCAACTCCACTTT. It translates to CASSVEERAGQLNQLHF.

DNA for the CDR3: TGTGCCAGCAGCTTAGCGGGGGAAGGGGGCAGGGGAGCTTTCTTT. It is translated as CASSLAGEGGRGAFF. The chain links TRBV7-8 to TRBJ1-1; 7 bases fit TRBD1. Germline CDR1 reads SGHVS; CDR2 reads FQNEAQ. V lost 0 bases to trimming and J lost 10 bases; unmatched junction nucleotides: 11. This CDR3 has 15 amino acids.

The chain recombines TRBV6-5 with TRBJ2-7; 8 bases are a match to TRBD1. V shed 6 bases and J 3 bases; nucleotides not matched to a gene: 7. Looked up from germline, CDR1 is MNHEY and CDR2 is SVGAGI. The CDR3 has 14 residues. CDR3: CASSQGQELYEQYF. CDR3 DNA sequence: TGTGCCAGCAGCCAGGGACAGGAGCTCTACGAGCAGTACTTC.

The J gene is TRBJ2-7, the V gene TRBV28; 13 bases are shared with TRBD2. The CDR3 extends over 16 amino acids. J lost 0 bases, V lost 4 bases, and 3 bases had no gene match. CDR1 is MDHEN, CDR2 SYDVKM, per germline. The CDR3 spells CASSWGTSGISYEQYF. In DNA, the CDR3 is TGTGCCAGCAGTTGGGGGACTAGCGGGATCTCCTACGAGCAGTACTTC.

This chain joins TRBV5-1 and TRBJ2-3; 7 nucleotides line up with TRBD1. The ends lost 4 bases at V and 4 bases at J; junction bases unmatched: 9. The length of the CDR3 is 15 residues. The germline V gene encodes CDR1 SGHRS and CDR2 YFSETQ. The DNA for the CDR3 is TGCGCCAGCAGCCATTACGGACAGGAGCCAGATACGCAGTATTTT. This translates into CASSHYGQEPDTQYF.

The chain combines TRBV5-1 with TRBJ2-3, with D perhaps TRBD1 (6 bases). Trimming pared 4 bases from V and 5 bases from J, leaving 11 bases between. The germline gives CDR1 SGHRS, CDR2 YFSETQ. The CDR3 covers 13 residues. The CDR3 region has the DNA TGCGCCAGCAGCGGGGGCGACTTAGATACGCAGTATTTT. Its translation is CASSGGDLDTQYF. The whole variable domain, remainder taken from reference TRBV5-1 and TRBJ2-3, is KAGVTQTPRYLIKTRGQQVTLSCSPISGHRSVSWYQQTPGQGLQFLFEYFSETQRNKGNFPGRFSGRQFSNSRSEMNVSTLELGDSALYLCASSGGDLDTQYFGPGTRLTVL.

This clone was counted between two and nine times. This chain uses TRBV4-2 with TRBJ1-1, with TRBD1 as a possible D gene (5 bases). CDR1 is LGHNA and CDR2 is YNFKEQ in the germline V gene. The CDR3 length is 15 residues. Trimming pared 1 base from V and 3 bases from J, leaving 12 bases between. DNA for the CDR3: TGTGCCAGCAGCCAAGGGGCAGGGTCGGACACTGAAGCTTTCTTT. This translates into CASSQGAGSDTEAFF.

The CDR3 region is CASRAASLNTEAFF. The CDR3 region has the DNA TGTGCCAGCAGAGCAGCTAGTTTGAACACTGAAGCTTTCTTT. The rearrangement links TRBV2 to TRBJ1-1; D uncertain. The germline gives CDR1 SNHLY, CDR2 FYNNEI. Trimming took 6 bases from V and 0 from J, leaving 11 bases between them. CDR3 size: 14 residues.

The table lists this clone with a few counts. This CDR3 reads CASSGGQANTEAFF. The CDR3 DNA sequence: TGCGCCAGCAGCGGGGGACAGGCGAACACTGAAGCTTTCTTT. The chain employs TRBV5-1 and TRBJ1-1; TRBD1 aligns across 8 bases. Unmatched junction bases numbered 3, after V lost 4 bases and J lost 1 base. The CDR3 loop spans 14 amino acids. Per germline, CDR1 SGHRS and CDR2 YFSETQ.

Here the CDR3 reads CASRWGDGGRTDTQYF. As DNA, the CDR3 is TGTGCCAGCAGATGGGGCGACGGCGGGAGGACAGATACGCAGTATTTT. The chain recombines TRBV7-2 with TRBJ2-3; 8 bases are shared with TRBD2. The V gene's germline CDR1 is SGHTA and CDR2 FQGNSA. The CDR3 contains 16 residues. Germline trimming cut 6 bases from V and 3 bases from J; bases unmatched to any gene: 11.

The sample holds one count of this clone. The CDR3, as DNA: TGTGCCAGCAGCTCCGGGACTAGCGGGACCACCGGGGAGCTGTTTTTT. Encoded protein: CASSSGTSGTTGELFF. The chain has TRBV5-4 and TRBJ2-2; 13 bases fit TRBD2. The V gene's germline CDR1 is SGHNT and CDR2 YYREEE (reference sequence). The V gene end was trimmed by 3 bases and the J gene end by 4 bases; junction bases not matched to a gene: 3. This CDR3 has 16 residues.

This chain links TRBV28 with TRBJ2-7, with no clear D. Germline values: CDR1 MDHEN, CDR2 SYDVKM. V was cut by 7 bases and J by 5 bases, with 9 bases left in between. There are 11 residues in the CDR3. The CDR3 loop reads CASMYYNEQYF. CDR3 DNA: TGTGCCAGCATGTACTACAACGAGCAGTACTTC.

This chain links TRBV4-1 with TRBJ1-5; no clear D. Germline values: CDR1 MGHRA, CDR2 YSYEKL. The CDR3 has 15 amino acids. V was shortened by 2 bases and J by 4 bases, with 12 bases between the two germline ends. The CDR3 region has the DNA TGCGCCAGCAGCCAATTAGGACTCAGTAATCAGCCCCAGCATTTT. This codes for CASSQLGLSNQPQHF.